The 11 T cell receptor beta chains below all came from one sample that was sequenced in a study of blood T cells in healthy people across ages (dated by TCRdb to 2014 to 2015). Libraries were constructed by 5' RACE. These reads were obtained on an Illumina HiSeq 2500. The second PCR ran for roughly 7 to 12 cycles and used a J-beta primer mix along with a sample-barcoded 5' primer. The public reads were quality trimmed at Q25 with fastp and then assembled into clones with MiXCR by TCRdb, keeping productive beta chains. Entries that share a CDR3 protein sequence are merged under the most common genes and DNA. Across this sample there are about 780,000 distinct CDR3 sequences, with roughly 60% seen only once. The ten largest clones take up 28% of the sample. The specimen was blood. The receptors come from a man aged 25-40 years in good health.

This chain links TRBV28 with TRBJ2-1; no reliable D call. Trimming left V 4 bases short and J 0 bases short, with 16 bases between. Germline V gene lookup returns CDR1 MDHEN and CDR2 SYDVKM. The CDR3 has 17 residues. As DNA, the CDR3 is TGTGCCAGCAGTTCCTCCTGGGTTTCTAGCTCCTACAATGAGCAGTTCTTC. Its protein product is CASSSSWVSSSYNEQFF. Together with reference TRBV28 and TRBJ2-1, the CDR3 gives the full variable domain: DVKVTQSSRYLVKRTGEKVFLECVQDMDHENMFWYRQDPGLGLRLIYFSYDVKMKEKGDIPEGYSVSREKKERFSLILESASTNQTSMYLCASSSSWVSSSYNEQFFGPGTRLTVL.

The chain has TRBV6-6 and TRBJ1-2; 12 bases line up with TRBD1. The CDR3 runs to 14 residues. The J segment lost 7 bases and the V segment lost 1 base, leaving 1 base of the junction unmatched. Germline V gene sequence: CDR1 MNHNY, CDR2 SVGAGI (reference sequence). CDR3 sequence: CASSYWDRGLGYTF. The DNA of the CDR3 is TGTGCCAGCAGTTACTGGGACAGGGGGCTTGGCTACACCTTC.

The rearrangement joins TRBV3-1 to TRBJ2-4; weak D call: TRBD2 (7 bases). The J call is in doubt because the DNA end fits TRBJ2-7 better. CDR1 and CDR2 (germline): LGHDT, YNNKEL (reference sequence). This CDR3 is 15 amino acids long. Here the CDR3 DNA reads TGTGCCAGCAGCCAAGCCTTCGGGGGGCCCTACGAGCAGTACTTC. Protein sequence: CASSQAFGGPYEQYF.

V usage is TRBV28 and J usage is TRBJ2-7; tentatively, D is TRBD2 (5 bases). CDR1 MDHEN and CDR2 SYDVKM come from the germline V gene. Trimming stripped 7 bases from V and 2 bases from J, with 15 bases between. CDR3 size: 14 residues. The CDR3 loop reads CASTTNGDAYEQYF. DNA for the CDR3: TGTGCCAGCACCACGAACGGGGATGCCTACGAGCAGTACTTC.

The CDR3 loop is CSATGPDTYEQYF. In DNA form, the CDR3 reads TGCAGTGCTACCGGACCCGATACCTACGAGCAGTACTTC. The chain employs TRBV20-1 and TRBJ2-7; D uncertain. Trimming left V 4 bases short and J 2 bases short, with 12 bases between. CDR3 length: 13 amino acids. Germline assignment: CDR1 DFQATT and CDR2 SNEGSKA (reference sequence).

The V call is TRBV2, the J call TRBJ1-2; D uncertain. The ends were cut back, 2 bases at V and 4 bases at J, with 8 bases in the middle. CDR1 and CDR2 from the germline V gene are SNHLY and FYNNEI. This CDR3 is 13 amino acids long. The CDR3: CASSERGIYGYTF. CDR3 sequence (DNA): TGTGCCAGCAGTGAACGAGGGATCTATGGCTACACCTTC.

This clonotype was seen a handful of times. The chain recombines TRBV2 with TRBJ2-1; D is perhaps TRBD2 (7 bases). The CDR3 consists of 16 residues. Trimming pared 7 bases from V and 6 bases from J, leaving 22 bases between. The germline gives CDR1 SNHLY, CDR2 FYNNEI. The CDR3 nucleotides read TGTGCCAGCATCCAACAGGGACTACTGGTTAGCAATGAGCAGTTCTTC. Translation gives CASIQQGLLVSNEQFF.

The J gene is TRBJ2-7, the V gene TRBV4-2; 9 bases agree with TRBD2. Judging by the DNA end, TRBJ2-5 fits better; the J call may be wrong. This CDR3 is 18 amino acids long. Germline CDR1 is LGHNA and CDR2 is YNFKEQ. Here the CDR3 reads CASSQEGFPAGGEETQYF. For the CDR3, the DNA is TGTGCCAGCAGCCAGGAGGGGTTTCCAGCGGGGGGTGAGGAGACCCAGTACTTC.

This clonotype was recorded a few times. The chain couples TRBV7-2 to TRBJ2-3; D is unclear. Looked up from germline, CDR1 is SGHTA and CDR2 is FQGNSA. V was cut by 1 base and J by 5 bases, with 7 bases left in between. The CDR3 consists of 13 residues. The DNA of the CDR3 is TGTGCCAGCAGCTTAGAGCTGAGAGATACGCAGTATTTT. Its protein product is CASSLELRDTQYF.

V gene TRBV9 combines with J gene TRBJ2-3; D remains ambiguous. Germline V gene lookup returns CDR1 SGDLS and CDR2 YYNGEE. This CDR3 spans 15 amino acids. Between the trimmed V and J ends, which lost 1 base and 1 base, there was a span of 10 bases. CDR3 nucleotides: TGTGCCAGCAGCGTAATAGGATCCGGCACAGATACGCAGTATTTT. Translated, it gives CASSVIGSGTDTQYF.

The chain couples TRBV2 to TRBJ2-4, with 14 bases matching TRBD2. V trimming: 3 bases; J trimming: 15 bases; junction bases outside the gene matches: 10. Germline V lookup: CDR1 SNHLY, CDR2 FYNNEI. The CDR3 contains 15 residues. In DNA form, the CDR3 reads TGTGCCAGCAGTGAGCGGACTAGCGGGGGGAACGAGCGGTACTTC. Translated: CASSERTSGGNERYF.